This T cell receptor (beta chain) came from a study of blood T cell repertoires in COVID-19. Study-level background: Some COVID-19 samples were acute and others convalescent; all came from the United States, Italy and Spain. Nucleic acid was either cDNA or gDNA, and it came from T cells, B-cell-depleted T cells, or PBMCs.

Cohorts were determined from participant-reported clinical history. Recovery meant two consecutive negative NP/OP PCR tests, professional clearance, or resolved symptoms. Germline lookup yields CDR1 MDHEN and CDR2 SYDVKM. Trimming stripped 6 bases from V and 0 bases from J, with 12 bases between. The CDR3 spans 14 residues. The repertoire was sequenced with immunoSEQ multiplex PCR; TCRdb's copy has only in-frame clones and lacks some. Here the sample spans fewer than 450,000 clones, about 90% being singletons. This rearrangement joins TRBV28 to TRBJ2-7; D may be TRBD1 (5 bases). Sample: PBMCs or T cells enriched from blood (not recorded which). The receptor's source is a man younger than 35 who had recovered from COVID-19. DNA for the CDR3: TGTGCCAGCAGCGGACACTCCAGCTCCTACGAGCAGTACTTC. Protein sequence: CASSGHSSSYEQYF.